Listed below are T cell receptor beta chains from one sample, sequenced in a study of T cells after yellow fever vaccination. TCRdb used MiXCR to reprocess the 5' RACE reads, holding one entry per CDR3 protein. The sample contains some 320,000 distinct CDR3 sequences, 3.5% to 4.5% of which appear only once. The specimen was PBMCs, collected 15 days after the yellow fever booster vaccination. All receptors come from a man between 18 and 29 years old who received the YFV17D yellow fever vaccine. Each CDR3 is given with its conserved first and last residue. A D gene is named only where the DNA matches it firmly. For some rows the clone size is stated as once, few or many, or as a class when expanded; others skip it.

NA	many	12	TRBJ2-3	TRBV20-1	TGCAGTGCCACCTCCCCTCCAGATACGCAGTATTTT	CSATSPPDTQYF
NA	many	11	TRBJ1-1	TRBV20-1	TGCAGTGCTAGAGGAAAGAGGGCGGCTTTCTTT	CSARGKRAAFF
TRBD1	few	14	TRBJ1-2	TRBV7-9	TGTGCCAGCAGCTCCAGGACAGGGGGCGATGGCTACACCTTC	CASSSRTGGDGYTF
NA	few	14	TRBJ2-5	TRBV5-1	TGCGCCAGCAGCTTGGCCCCAGGGCAAGAGACCCAGTACTTC	CASSLAPGQETQYF
TRBD2	few	14	TRBJ2-1	TRBV10-2	TGCGCCAGCAGTGAGTTAGCGGGGGGGAATGAGCAGTTCTTC	CASSELAGGNEQFF
TRBD2	many	16	TRBJ2-1	TRBV6-5	TGTGCCAGCAGTTACTCGGGAGCGGGGGGCGCTTTGGGGCAGTTCTTC	CASSYSGAGGALGQFF
TRBD1	few	15	TRBJ1-1	TRBV20-1	TGCAGTGCGCGCCACAGGGGACGCTCACTCACTGAAGCTTTCTTT	CSARHRGRSLTEAFF
NA	NA	13	TRBJ1-3	TRBV12-3/TRBV12-4	TGTGCCAGCAGTCGGGACTCTGGAAACACCATATATTTT	CASSRDSGNTIYF
TRBD1	NA	17	TRBJ2-6	TRBV20-1	TGCGCTTCAAGGGAGAGAGGGGACAGCTCTGGGGCCAACGTCCTGACTTTC	CASRERGDSSGANVLTF
TRBD1	many	16	TRBJ2-5	TRBV7-2	TGTGCCAGCAGCCCAGGCGTGGACAGGGTTCAAGAGACCCAGTACTTC	CASSPGVDRVQETQYF
NA	many	14	TRBJ2-3	TRBV9	TGTGCCAGCAGAGTAGGGACCGCGGCGGATACGCAGTATTTT	CASRVGTAADTQYF
NA	many	14	TRBJ1-1	TRBV5-1	TGCGCCAGCAGCCCACAGTCGGGGGACACTGAAGCTTTCTTT	CASSPQSGDTEAFF
NA	few	13	TRBJ1-4	TRBV18	TGTGCCAGCCGAGGACAAATTAATGAAAAACTGTTTTTT	CASRGQINEKLFF
TRBD2	many	14	TRBJ2-5	TRBV3-1	TGTGCCAGCAGGGAGACTAGCGCACAAGAGACCCAGTACTTC	CASRETSAQETQYF
NA	many	12	TRBJ2-1	TRBV7-9	TGTGCCAGCAGCTTAGGCCACTTTGAGCAGTTCTTC	CASSLGHFEQFF
NA	many	11	TRBJ1-1	TRBV29-1	TGCAGCGTGGGTAAGGGGGAGTCGGCTTTCTTT	CSVGKGESAFF
NA	few	17	TRBJ1-5	TRBV6-2/TRBV6-3	TGTGCCAGCAGTCGGTGGGAGGGCGTCATAGGCAATCAGCCCCAGCATTTT	CASSRWEGVIGNQPQHF
NA	many	15	TRBJ1-4	TRBV20-1	TGCAGTGCTAGTATGCGGGGTTCAACTAATGAAAAACTGTTTTTT	CSASMRGSTNEKLFF
NA	many	12	TRBJ2-3	TRBV6-5	TGTGCCAGCAGTTACGGATGGGATACGCAGTATTTT	CASSYGWDTQYF
NA	many	12	TRBJ2-7	TRBV29-1	TGCAGCGTTCTCGTGGGTGGCTACGAGCAGTACTTC	CSVLVGGYEQYF
NA	many	16	TRBJ1-4	TRBV4-3	TGCGCCAGCAGCCAAGATAGGCGGGGATCTAATGAAAAACTGTTTTTT	CASSQDRRGSNEKLFF
NA	few	15	TRBJ2-2	TRBV5-4	TGTGCCAGCAGCTTTCAAGGTCTGAACACCGGGGAGCTGTTTTTT	CASSFQGLNTGELFF
NA	NA	16	TRBJ1-6	TRBV5-1	TGCGCCAGCAGCTTTCTGGCAGGGTCTTGGAATTCACCCCTCCACTTT	CASSFLAGSWNSPLHF
TRBD1	many	16	TRBJ2-5	TRBV5-6	TGTGCCAGCAGCTCGCCCCCGGACAGGTACCAAGAGACCCAGTACTTC	CASSSPPDRYQETQYF
NA	many	12	TRBJ2-7	TRBV7-9	TGTGCCAGCAGCCAGGACAGCCACGAGCAGTACTTC	CASSQDSHEQYF
NA	NA	12	TRBJ2-1	TRBV12-3/TRBV12-4	TGTGCCAGCAGTTTAGCCTCCCGTGAGCAGTTCTTC	CASSLASREQFF
TRBD2	many	16	TRBJ2-7	TRBV4-3	TGCGCCAGCAGCCAGGGGAGGGTCTCTCCTCGAGACGAGCAGTACTTC	CASSQGRVSPRDEQYF
NA	few	13	TRBJ1-3	TRBV3-1	TGTGCCAGCAGCCAAAACTCTGGAAACACCATATATTTT	CASSQNSGNTIYF
NA	many	15	TRBJ2-3	TRBV7-9	TGTGCCAGCAGCCCCACGTTGGGTAGCACAGATACGCAGTATTTT	CASSPTLGSTDTQYF
TRBD2	many	14	TRBJ2-3	TRBV29-1	TGCAGCGCCACGAGGACTAGCGGGAGAGATACGCAGTATTTT	CSATRTSGRDTQYF
NA	many	14	TRBJ1-2	TRBV4-3	TGCGCCAGCAGCCAAGATTTGGGGTTCTATGGCTACACCTTC	CASSQDLGFYGYTF
TRBD1	few	14	TRBJ1-5	TRBV24-1	TGTGCCACCAGTGGTTCAGGGGGCCTACGGCCCCAGCATTTT	CATSGSGGLRPQHF
NA	many	13	TRBJ2-1	TRBV5-1	TGCGCCAGCAGCTTCAGGCTAGCCAATGAGCAGTTCTTC	CASSFRLANEQFF
NA	many	15	TRBJ1-2	TRBV7-2	TGTGCCAGCAGCCAGGCGGTGGGGCTTAAGCATGGCTACACCTTC	CASSQAVGLKHGYTF
TRBD2	NA	15	TRBJ2-3	TRBV7-9	TGTGCCAGCAGCTTAAGTGGGACTAGCGAAGGGGAGCAGTATTTT	CASSLSGTSEGEQYF
TRBD1	many	14	TRBJ1-5	TRBV18	TGTGCCAGCTCACCACAGGGGGCTGAGCAGCCCCAGCATTTT	CASSPQGAEQPQHF
NA	few	17	TRBJ1-2	TRBV18	TGTGCCAGCTCACCAGCGGGAACACAGAGGGGTACCTATGGCTACACCTTC	CASSPAGTQRGTYGYTF
TRBD2	many	15	TRBJ2-3	TRBV4-2	TGTGCCAGCAGCCTATACGGGACTAGAACAGATACGCAGTATTTT	CASSLYGTRTDTQYF
NA	NA	16	TRBJ1-2	TRBV7-2	TGTGCCAGCAGCGAAATCCTCCTGGAGCGGAACTATGGCTACACCTTC	CASSEILLERNYGYTF
NA	many	15	TRBJ2-4	TRBV15	TGTGCCACCAGCAGAACAACGGACAGACAAAACATTCAGTACTTC	CATSRTTDRQNIQYF
NA	NA	14	TRBJ1-6	TRBV9	TGTGCCAGCAGCGTCGGCTTGGGGGGCCCACCCCTCCACTTT	CASSVGLGGPPLHF
NA	few	16	TRBJ2-5	TRBV25-1	TGTGCCAGCAGTGACCTCCAACTCGGCCACCAAGAGACCCAGTACTTC	CASSDLQLGHQETQYF
NA	few	12	TRBJ1-2	TRBV20-1	TGCAGTGCTAGTGGCGGTCTTCACGGCTACACCTTC	CSASGGLHGYTF
TRBD2	NA	15	TRBJ2-5	TRBV20-1	TGCAGTGCTATGGGCCTAGCGGGGGCCCAAGAGACCCTGTACTTC	CSAMGLAGAQETLYF
NA	many	16	TRBJ2-3	TRBV7-3	TGTGCCAGCAGCTTGAGTTTTACTGGAGGGACAGATACGCAGTATTTT	CASSLSFTGGTDTQYF
NA	many	12	TRBJ1-1	TRBV7-2	TGTGCCAGCAGCTTAAGGGGGGCTGAAGCTTTCTTT	CASSLRGAEAFF
TRBD1	few	14	TRBJ1-5	TRBV12-3/TRBV12-4	TGTGCCAGCCAGGGACAGTACGGCAATCAGCCCCAGCATTTT	CASQGQYGNQPQHF
NA	many	16	TRBJ1-5	TRBV6-6	TGTGCCAGCAGTTACCGAACAGACAGGCTTGCTCGGGCCCAGCATTTT	CASSYRTDRLARAQHF
NA	many	13	TRBJ1-2	TRBV12-3/TRBV12-4	TGTGCCAGCAGTTACCGGGAGAACTATGGCTACACCTTC	CASSYRENYGYTF
NA	many	15	TRBJ2-1	TRBV5-1	TGCGCCAGCAGCGTCACGGGACTCCGGAGCTATGAGCAGTTCTTC	CASSVTGLRSYEQFF
TRBD2	many	16	TRBJ2-3	TRBV29-1	TGCAGCGTTGAAGAGTTAACTAGCGGGGGTTTGGATACGCAGTATTTT	CSVEELTSGGLDTQYF
NA	NA	22	TRBJ2-3	TRBV6-5	TGTGCCAGCAGTATCGCGCCCTCCGCCCGGGACCTAAAAGGGGGTATCGCAGATACGCAGTATTTT	CASSIAPSARDLKGGIADTQYF
TRBD2	few	14	TRBJ2-5	TRBV6-2/TRBV6-3	TGTGCCAGCAGTAGGCGGGGGGCGCGGGAGACCCAGTACTTC	CASSRRGARETQYF
NA	many	14	TRBJ1-2	TRBV7-3	TGTGCCAGCAGCTTAGGAGGGTCTAACTATGGCTACACCTTC	CASSLGGSNYGYTF
NA	NA	15	TRBJ1-5	TRBV7-2	TGTGCCAGCAGCCTGGGGGGGGCCGGCAATCAGCCCCAGCATTTT	CASSLGGAGNQPQHF
NA	few	12	TRBJ2-7	TRBV7-6	TGTGCCAGCAGCTTAGGGGGAGTCGAGCAGTACTTC	CASSLGGVEQYF
NA	NA	13	TRBJ1-1	TRBV7-2	TGTGCCAGCAGCTTCTCGGGGTACACTGAAGCTTTCTTT	CASSFSGYTEAFF
TRBD1	many	15	TRBJ2-3	TRBV20-1	TGCAGTGCTAGAGACCGCAGGGGGAAAACAGATACGCAGTATTTT	CSARDRRGKTDTQYF
TRBD2	many	16	TRBJ2-3	TRBV5-5	TGTGCCAGCAGCCCGGCGCTAGCGGTTATCACAGATACGCAGTATTTT	CASSPALAVITDTQYF